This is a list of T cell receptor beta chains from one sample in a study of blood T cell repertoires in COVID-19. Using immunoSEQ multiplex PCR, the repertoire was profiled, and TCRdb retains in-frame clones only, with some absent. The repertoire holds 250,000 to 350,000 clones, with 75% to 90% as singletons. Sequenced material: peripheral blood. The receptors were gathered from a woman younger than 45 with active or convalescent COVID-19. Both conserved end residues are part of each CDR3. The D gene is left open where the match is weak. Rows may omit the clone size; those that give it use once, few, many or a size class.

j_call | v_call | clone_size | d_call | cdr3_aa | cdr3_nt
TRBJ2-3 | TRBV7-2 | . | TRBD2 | CASSLVTSSGGTSLGTQYF | TGTGCCAGCAGCTTAGTGACCTCTAGCGGGGGGACATCCTTGGGTACGCAGTATTTT
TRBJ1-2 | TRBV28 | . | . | CASSLGQSYGYTF | TGTGCCAGCAGTCTAGGACAGAGCTATGGCTACACCTTC
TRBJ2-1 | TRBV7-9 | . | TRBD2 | CASSTLAGGLLGEQFF | TGTGCCAGCAGCACCCTAGCGGGGGGGCTCCTGGGTGAGCAGTTCTTC
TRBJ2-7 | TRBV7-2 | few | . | CASSLSIEVYEQYF | TGTGCCAGCAGCTTGTCGATCGAGGTCTACGAGCAGTACTTC
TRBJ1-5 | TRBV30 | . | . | CAWSAGQTSNQPQHF | TGTGCCTGGAGCGCCGGACAGACCAGCAATCAGCCCCAGCATTTT
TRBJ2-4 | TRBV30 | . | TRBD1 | CAWSETGTAKNIQYF | TGTGCCTGGAGTGAGACAGGGACGGCCAAAAACATTCAGTACTTC
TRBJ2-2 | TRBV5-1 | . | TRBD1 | CASSVNPGQGGAGELFF | TGCGCCAGCAGCGTCAATCCGGGACAGGGAGGTGCCGGGGAGCTGTTTTTT
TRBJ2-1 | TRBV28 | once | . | CASTFGGRGNEQFF | TGTGCCAGCACCTTCGGTGGCCGGGGGAATGAGCAGTTCTTC
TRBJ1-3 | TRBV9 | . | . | CASSVATAGPGNTIYF | TGTGCCAGCAGCGTAGCTACAGCAGGGCCTGGAAACACCATATATTTT
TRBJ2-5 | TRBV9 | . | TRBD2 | CASSTGTTQTQYF | TGTGCCAGCAGCACCGGGACTACGCAGACCCAGTACTTC